A selection of T cell receptor beta chains follows, all from one sample in a study of T cell responses to AZD1222 COVID-19 vaccine. Some clones are missing from TCRdb's copy, which holds only in-frame ones; the method was immunoSEQ multiplex PCR. The sample contains about 150,000 clones, 89% of which appear only once. The input for sequencing was peripheral blood, taken on day 0 of AZD1222 vaccination. The receptors originated from an adult in good health. Both conserved end residues are trimmed from each CDR3. A D gene is named only where the DNA matches it firmly.

.	TRBV7-6	TRBJ2-7	ASSLRGGQDYEQY
.	TRBV4-1	TRBJ2-3	ASSQYDRQIRTDTQY
.	TRBV6-5	TRBJ1-2	ASSWGSGQGYT
TRBD1	TRBV7-2	TRBJ1-5	ASSSWDRGNQPQH
TRBD2	TRBV11-3	TRBJ2-7	ASSTRLAGGQDEQY
.	TRBV3-1/TRBV3-2	TRBJ2-3	ASSQGKDTQY
TRBD1	TRBV27	TRBJ1-5	ASSPQINPGQGYTWPQH
TRBD1	TRBV6-2/TRBV6-3	TRBJ1-2	ASSPRALDGQDILWYGYT
TRBD1	TRBV5-1	TRBJ2-7	ASSGTGPEQY
TRBD2	TRBV4-3	TRBJ2-2	ASSQAPSLASGNTGELF
.	TRBV19	TRBJ1-1	ASKSLRNTEAF
TRBD2	TRBV3-1/TRBV3-2	TRBJ2-3	ASSQMGLAASTDTQY
TRBD1	TRBV7-2	TRBJ1-5	ASSLTGGPFQPQH
.	TRBV24-1	TRBJ1-1	ATSDLLRGDEAF
.	TRBV5-1	TRBJ2-5	ASSLGDLEETQY
.	TRBV5-1	TRBJ1-1	ASSPHPGNTEAF
.	TRBV18	TRBJ1-3	ASSPRLGLISGNTIY
.	TRBV7-2	TRBJ1-2	ASSLARGVSNYGYT
TRBD2	TRBV10-2	TRBJ2-3	ASRESGSRSTDTQY
.	TRBV5-1	TRBJ1-2	ASSLVGNGYT